Following are 15 T cell receptor beta chains from one sample sequenced in a study of molecular identifiers for immune sequencing clone quantification. TCRdb reprocessed the PCR reads via MiXCR and lists one record per CDR3 protein. Of about 640,000 distinct CDR3 sequences listed, approximately 20% are singletons. Sequencing used naive CD8+ T cells from blood, with Jurkat cell RNA spiked in. Noted subset: FACS-sorted CD8+CD4-CCR7+CD45RA+ naive T cells. The receptors originated from a human donor in good health. Some libraries in this study had Jurkat cell RNA spiked in.

This clonotype was detected only a few times. This sequence joins TRBV4-1 and TRBJ2-2, with 8 bases that match TRBD1. In germline, CDR1 is MGHRA, CDR2 YSYEKL. The CDR3 sequence is 16 residues long. Trimming at V came to 1 base and at J to 0 bases, leaving 1 base not matched to a gene. CDR3 in DNA: TGCGCCAGCAGCCAAGGGACAGGGCCGAACACCGGGGAGCTGTTTTTT. It specifies CASSQGTGPNTGELFF.

Concerning this clonotype: Given a much more abundant clone one base away, this may be a read error. The V gene is TRBV19, the J gene TRBJ1-4; 7 nucleotides align to TRBD1. This CDR3 comprises 15 residues. Germline CDR1 is LNHDA and CDR2 is SQIVND (reference sequence). The CDR3 is CASSIGGGADEKLLF. The CDR3 nucleotides read TGTGCCAGTAGTATAGGAGGGGGCGCGGACGAAAAACTGCTTTTT.

This clonotype was found once. This CDR3 is missing its conserved last phenylalanine or tryptophan, likely due to a read error. The DNA is omitted, as the CDR3 cannot be located on it reliably, and the CDR3 follows TCRdb's listing. This chain uses TRBV5-6 with TRBJ2-7; TRBD1, the table's D call, was not compared with the DNA. The CDR3 extends over 14 residues, inclusive of both ends. CDR1 and CDR2 from the germline V gene are SGHDT and YYEEEE. This chain's CDR3 is CASSLAGTGYERYL.

The sample holds one count of this clonotype. This rearrangement joins TRBV29-1 to TRBJ2-1; D is uncertain. This CDR3 is 11 amino acids long. Germline lookup yields CDR1 SQVTM and CDR2 ANQGSEA. Between the trimmed V and J ends, which lost 3 bases and 8 bases, there was a span of 8 bases. The CDR3 here is CSVDAGYEQFF. CDR3 nucleotides: TGCAGCGTTGACGCTGGGTATGAGCAGTTCTTC.

V is TRBV4-1 and J is TRBJ2-3; D is undetermined. CDR1 MGHRA and CDR2 YSYEKL come from the germline V gene. The germline V and J ends were trimmed by 1 base and 6 bases, with 14 bases remaining between them. This CDR3 is built from 15 residues. CDR3 bases: TGCGCCAGCAGCCAAGGTAGTCAAACCGGGGATACGCAGTATTTT. Translated, it gives CASSQGSQTGDTQYF.

CDR3 protein: CASSHGTSGTTPYNEQFF. CDR3 coding DNA: TGTGCCAGCAGCCACGGGACTAGCGGGACGACCCCTTACAATGAGCAGTTCTTC. The chain combines TRBV7-9 with TRBJ2-1, with 13 bases aligning to TRBD2. From germline, CDR1 is SEHNR and CDR2 FQNEAQ (reference sequence). Trimming took 5 bases from V and 4 from J; bases not matched to a gene: 11. The CDR3 sequence is 18 residues long.

This clonotype was picked up many times. The rearrangement uses TRBV30 and TRBJ2-6; the D is unclear. The CDR3 loop spans 12 amino acids. Germline V CDR1 and CDR2: GTSNPN, SVGIG (reference sequence). The ends were cut back, 6 bases at V and 0 bases at J, with 3 bases in the middle. DNA of the CDR3: TGTGCCTGTTTCTCTGGGGCCAACGTCCTGACTTTC. It yields the protein CACFSGANVLTF.

This clonotype was recorded many times. This chain connects TRBV6-6 to TRBJ2-6, with 9 bases matching TRBD1. Unmatched junction bases numbered 12, after V lost 6 bases and J lost 6 bases. Germline V gene lookup returns CDR1 MNHNY and CDR2 SVGAGI (reference sequence). CDR3 length: 17 residues. The CDR3 DNA follows: TGTGCCAGCAGGCAAGGGACAGGGAATATTTTGGCCAACGTCCTGACTTTC. Encoded protein: CASRQGTGNILANVLTF.

The V and J genes are TRBV9 and TRBJ2-1; 7 bases match TRBD2. Germline CDR1 reads SGDLS; CDR2 reads YYNGEE. The CDR3 totals 15 residues. The ends lost 3 bases at V and 0 bases at J; junction bases unmatched: 3. The CDR3 coding sequence is TGTGCCAGCAGCGAAAGCGGGAACTCCTACAATGAGCAGTTCTTC. Residues: CASSESGNSYNEQFF.

This clonotype was seen a handful of times. The CDR3 nucleotides are TGTGCCAGCAGCCCCGAAGGGGGTATGGCCTACGAGCAGTACTTC. Its protein product is CASSPEGGMAYEQYF. The rearrangement uses TRBV7-3 and TRBJ2-7; a weak D match, TRBD1 (6 bases). The CDR3 consists of 15 residues. The V end was cut by 5 bases, the J end by 2 bases, with 16 bases between. Germline loops: CDR1 SGHTA, CDR2 FQGTGA.

This chain joins TRBV19 and TRBJ2-1; 9 nucleotides line up with TRBD1. The V gene's germline CDR1 is LNHDA and CDR2 SQIVND (reference sequence). Losses at the gene ends were 8 bases for V and 6 bases for J; bases not matched to a gene: 5. This CDR3 has 13 residues. The CDR3 region has the DNA TGTGCCAGTGGACCGGGACAGGGCAATGAGCAGTTCTTC. This sequence encodes CASGPGQGNEQFF.

This clonotype was seen repeatedly, ten times or more. V and J are TRBV7-9 and TRBJ2-3; D is perhaps TRBD1 (5 bases). V was trimmed by 5 bases and J by 4 bases, leaving 10 bases between them. CDR3 length: 13 amino acids. CDR1 SEHNR and CDR2 FQNEAQ come from the germline V gene (reference sequence). CDR3 sequence: CASSLKGSDTQYF. CDR3 in DNA: TGTGCCAGCAGCCTGAAGGGGTCAGATACGCAGTATTTT.

This clonotype has ten or more counts. The genes are TRBV6-5 and TRBJ2-7; TRBD2 aligns across 9 bases. Germline V gene data show CDR1 as MNHEY and CDR2 as SVGAGI. CDR3 length: 14 residues. V dropped 6 bases and J dropped 1; count of bases not matched to a gene: 4. CDR3 region: CASSYSGGSYEQYF. In nucleotides, the CDR3 is TGTGCCAGCAGCTATAGCGGGGGTTCCTACGAGCAGTACTTC.

This chain joins TRBV7-6 and TRBJ2-5, with D perhaps matching TRBD1 (6 bases). CDR3 size: 14 residues. V was pared by 3 bases and J by 5 bases, with 13 bases between. CDR1 SGHVS and CDR2 FNYEAQ come from the germline V gene. This chain's CDR3 is CASSFYRDSETQYF. CDR3 nucleotides: TGTGCCAGCAGCTTCTACAGGGATTCGGAGACCCAGTACTTC.

This clonotype was seen repeatedly, ten times or more. This chain links TRBV20-1 with TRBJ2-7, with unresolved D. CDR1 and CDR2 from the germline V gene are DFQATT and SNEGSKA (reference sequence). V lost 3 bases and J lost 0, with 9 bases in between. There are 13 residues in the CDR3. CDR3 sequence (DNA): TGCAGTGCTAGTGACGGTAGCTCCTACGAGCAGTACTTC. Protein: CSASDGSSYEQYF.